These 27 T cell receptor beta chains originate from one sample sequenced in a study of Ad26.COV2.S vaccination and SARS-CoV-2 variants. Sequencing used immunoSEQ multiplex PCR; TCRdb keeps in-frame clones, though not all of them. The sample consists of around 450,000 clones, roughly 88% of them appearing once. Treatment here: roughly 20 received Ad26.COV2.S at low or high dose, single or two shots; several received placebo; per-sample allocation not given. All samples were drawn on day 63, counting from the first vaccine or placebo injection. The sample consisted of peripheral blood, taken in a trial of Ad26.COV2.S vaccine versus placebo. The origin of the receptors is a person aged 18 to 59 who received the Ad26.COV2.S COVID-19 vaccine or a placebo.

This chain links TRBV2 with TRBJ2-5; 8 bases agree with TRBD1. The germline V gene encodes CDR1 SNHLY and CDR2 FYNNEI. V gave up 6 bases and J gave up 2 bases; unmatched junction bases: 11. CDR3 size: 16 residues. The CDR3 sequence is CASRGLRQGPQETQYF. The CDR3 region has the DNA TGTGCCAGCAGAGGATTGCGACAGGGGCCGCAAGAGACCCAGTACTTC.

The gene calls are TRBV18 and TRBJ1-6; unclear D gene. V was trimmed by 3 bases and J by 8 bases, leaving 5 bases between them. This CDR3 spans 12 amino acids. CDR1 and CDR2 from the germline V gene are KGHSH and LQKENI. The CDR3 spells CASSPTDSPLHF. In nucleotides, the CDR3 is TGTGCCAGCTCACCCACAGATTCACCCCTCCACTTT.

The chain uses TRBV6-6 and TRBJ2-5; 8 nucleotides match TRBD2. The V gene's germline CDR1 is MNHNY and CDR2 SVGAGI (reference sequence). Trimming took 6 bases from V and 2 from J; bases not matched to a gene: 14. This CDR3 has 17 amino acids. The CDR3 protein is CASSRGGPTSAQETQYF. The CDR3 DNA is TGTGCCAGCAGCCGAGGGGGGCCGACTAGCGCTCAAGAGACCCAGTACTTC.

The rearrangement links TRBV9 to TRBJ1-4; TRBD1 aligns across 10 bases. In germline, CDR1 is SGDLS, CDR2 YYNGEE. V was pared by 3 bases and J by 0 bases, with 11 bases of the junction left unmatched. The CDR3 is 19 amino acids. CDR3 sequence: CASSGDPGTGDATNEKLFF. DNA of the CDR3: TGTGCCAGCAGCGGCGACCCCGGGACAGGGGATGCAACTAATGAAAAACTGTTTTTT.

The genes are TRBV29-1 and TRBJ2-6; no firm D call. The CDR3 extends over 15 amino acids. CDR1 is SQVTM and CDR2 is ANQGSEA in the germline V gene. The V end lost 6 bases, the J end lost 0 bases, and 12 bases lay between the germline ends. In DNA, the CDR3 is TGCAGCGTAATAGAGGCCCGCTCTGGGGCCAACGTCCTGACTTTC. It translates to CSVIEARSGANVLTF.

This clone was recorded once. The chain links TRBV5-4 to TRBJ1-2, with TRBD1 as a possible D gene (5 bases). V lost 2 bases and J lost 1, with 12 bases in between. The CDR3 sequence is 15 residues long. Germline-derived CDR1 and CDR2 are SGHNT and YYREEE (reference sequence). This CDR3 reads CASSFRDRLNYGYTF. In nucleotides, the CDR3 is TGTGCCAGCAGCTTCCGAGACAGACTTAACTATGGCTACACCTTC.

The chain couples TRBV9 to TRBJ2-2; D is unclear. This CDR3 comprises 15 residues. The germline CDR1 and CDR2 sequences are SGDLS and YYNGEE. V was trimmed by 1 base and J by 4 bases, leaving 11 bases between them. CDR3 residues: CASSVYSGSTGELFF. The CDR3 nucleotides are TGTGCCAGCAGCGTATACTCAGGTTCCACCGGGGAGCTGTTTTTT.

This clone was detected only once. The rearrangement uses TRBV29-1 and TRBJ2-7; 10 nucleotides align to TRBD1. The CDR3 runs 14 residues. Germline assignment: CDR1 SQVTM and CDR2 ANQGSEA. V gave up 3 bases and J gave up 5 bases; unmatched junction bases: 7. The CDR3 is CSVDAPGTGDEQYF. The DNA for the CDR3 is TGCAGCGTTGATGCTCCCGGGACAGGGGACGAGCAGTACTTC.

The chain recombines TRBV6-2 or TRBV6-3 with TRBJ2-1, with a weak D call TRBD2 (6 bases). V lost 3 bases to trimming and J lost 2 bases, with 14 bases between them. The CDR3 has 16 amino acids. CDR1 MNHEY and CDR2 SVGEGT come from the germline V gene. CDR3 DNA sequence: TGTGCCAGCAGTTATCCCCGGGCGGGGCCCTACAATGAGCAGTTCTTC. Amino acid sequence: CASSYPRAGPYNEQFF.

This rearrangement joins TRBV19 to TRBJ2-2; D might be TRBD1 (6 bases). The CDR3 runs 14 residues. CDR1 and CDR2 (germline): LNHDA, SQIVND (reference sequence). Between the trimmed V and J ends, which lost 7 bases and 2 bases, there was a span of 11 bases. The CDR3, as DNA: TGTGCCAGTAAACTACAGGGAAACACCGGGGAGCTGTTTTTT. Its protein is CASKLQGNTGELFF.

This chain links TRBV11-3 with TRBJ2-7; D is perhaps TRBD1 or TRBD2 (5 bases each). CDR3 size: 13 residues. The V gene lost 0 bases and the J gene lost 5 bases, with 8 bases spanning the gap. Germline CDR1 SGHNT, CDR2 YENEEA. This chain's CDR3 is CASSLEMGDEQYF. For the CDR3, the DNA is TGTGCCAGCAGCTTAGAGATGGGGGACGAGCAGTACTTC.

The chain has TRBV7-2 and TRBJ1-2; TRBD1 aligns across 7 bases. Germline V gene lookup returns CDR1 SGHTA and CDR2 FQGNSA. The ends lost 2 bases at V and 4 bases at J; junction bases unmatched: 7. The CDR3 is made up of 15 amino acids. CDR3 in amino acids: CASSLSQDRSYGYTF. Here the CDR3 DNA reads TGTGCCAGCAGCTTATCCCAGGACAGGTCCTATGGCTACACCTTC.

The chain has TRBV4-3 and TRBJ2-3; TRBD2 agrees at 13 bases. The CDR3 runs 18 residues. Per germline, CDR1 LGHNA and CDR2 YSLEER. J gave up 3 bases and V 1 base, and 7 bases lay outside the gene matches. CDR3 protein: CASSQVLAGGPPTDTQYF. The CDR3 region has the DNA TGCGCCAGCAGCCAAGTACTAGCGGGGGGGCCCCCTACAGATACGCAGTATTTT.

V usage is TRBV7-2 and J usage is TRBJ2-5; 7 nucleotides align to TRBD1. Germline V gives CDR1 SGHTA, CDR2 FQGNSA. The CDR3 contains 16 residues. The V segment lost 5 bases and the J segment 7 bases; nucleotides outside the gene matches: 16. The CDR3 is CASSTTSPGTAVTQYF. In DNA, the CDR3 is TGTGCCAGCAGCACCACGTCCCCCGGGACAGCTGTGACCCAGTACTTC.

CDR3: CASSLAAYNEQFF. For the CDR3, the DNA is TGTGCCAGCAGCTTAGCCGCATACAATGAGCAGTTCTTC. The J gene is TRBJ2-1, the V gene TRBV13; D is unclear. The CDR3 extends over 13 amino acids. Looked up from germline, CDR1 is PRHDT and CDR2 is FYEKMQ (reference sequence). The V end was cut by 1 base, the J end by 4 bases, with 5 bases between.

The rearrangement joins TRBV19 to TRBJ2-1; D uncertain. The germline V gene has CDR1 LNHDA and CDR2 SQIVND (reference sequence). This CDR3 is built from 16 residues. Trimming removed 1 base from V and 5 bases from J, with 15 bases in between. Written as DNA, the CDR3 is TGTGCCAGTAGTATAGGCGAAAGCAAGATGAACAATGAGCAGTTCTTC. It translates to CASSIGESKMNNEQFF.

Only a few counts were recorded for this clone. V usage is TRBV9 and J usage is TRBJ2-7; unclear D gene. Germline lookup yields CDR1 SGDLS and CDR2 YYNGEE. The CDR3 spans 13 residues. V was shortened by 3 bases and J by 7 bases, with 14 bases between the two germline ends. DNA of the CDR3: TGTGCCAGCAGCGCAGACGCTTTGGGAGAGCAGTACTTC. Its protein product is CASSADALGEQYF.

The genes are TRBV29-1 and TRBJ2-2, with TRBD1 matching 9 bases. Germline V gene lookup returns CDR1 SQVTM and CDR2 ANQGSEA. The CDR3 is made up of 14 amino acids. V gave up 7 bases and J gave up 6 bases; unmatched junction bases: 9. CDR3 sequence reads: CSANRGRGAGELFF. DNA of the CDR3: TGCAGCGCCAACAGGGGGCGCGGGGCCGGGGAGCTGTTTTTT.

The rearrangement links TRBV7-2 to TRBJ1-1; D remains ambiguous. Germline loops: CDR1 SGHTA, CDR2 FQGNSA. The length of the CDR3 is 15 residues. Trimming shortened V by 0 bases and J by 3 bases, and 11 bases separated the two germline ends. The CDR3 DNA is TGTGCCAGCAGCTTAGCTTCGACCGTTGACACTGAAGCTTTCTTT. It is translated as CASSLASTVDTEAFF.

The genes are TRBV30 and TRBJ2-7; no definite D call. V lost 0 bases to trimming and J lost 10 bases, with 13 bases between them. Germline V gene sequence: CDR1 GTSNPN, CDR2 SVGIG (reference sequence). CDR3 length: 12 amino acids. As DNA, the CDR3 is TGTGCCTGGAGTGTACTGGGCGGTATACAGTACTTC. Translation gives CAWSVLGGIQYF.

The chain combines TRBV12-5 with TRBJ1-2, with D tentatively TRBD1 (5 bases). Trimming stripped 2 bases from V and 4 bases from J, with 14 bases between. The CDR3 spans 15 residues. CDR1 is LGHNT and CDR2 is FRNRAP in the germline V gene. CDR3 region: CASGLPGGLSYGYTF. CDR3 DNA: TGTGCTAGTGGTTTGCCTGGGGGACTCTCCTATGGCTACACCTTC.

This rearrangement joins TRBV30 to TRBJ2-7; 8 nucleotides line up with TRBD1. Germline CDR1 GTSNPN, CDR2 SVGIG (reference sequence). This CDR3 is built from 11 residues. V shed 5 bases and J 4 bases; nucleotides not matched to a gene: 1. This CDR3 reads CAWDRGYEQYF. The CDR3 nucleotides read TGTGCCTGGGACAGGGGTTACGAGCAGTACTTC.

This rearrangement joins TRBV6-4 to TRBJ2-1; the D gene is possibly TRBD2 (5 bases). Trimming stripped 4 bases from V and 8 bases from J, with 15 bases between. CDR1 MRHNA and CDR2 SNTAGT come from the germline V gene. The CDR3 loop spans 14 amino acids. CDR3 loop: CASSVEGWGDEQFF. For the CDR3, the DNA is TGTGCCAGCAGTGTTGAGGGCTGGGGAGATGAGCAGTTCTTC.

Of note for this clone: In the same sample, other DNA sequences code for this CDR3. The chain joins TRBV27 to TRBJ2-2; D not certain. V lost 3 bases and J 5 bases, leaving 4 bases between the germline ends. Looked up from germline, CDR1 is MNHEY and CDR2 is SMNVEV (reference sequence). The CDR3 length is 12 residues. CDR3 DNA sequence: TGTGCCAGCAGTTTGGTTACCGGGGAGCTGTTTTTT. Translation: CASSLVTGELFF.

The V gene is TRBV30, the J gene TRBJ1-4; the D gene is possibly TRBD1 (5 bases). Trimming took 2 bases from V and 3 from J, leaving 13 bases between them. CDR1 is GTSNPN, CDR2 SVGIG, per germline (reference sequence). CDR3 length: 15 residues. The CDR3 nucleotides are TGTGCCTGGAGTTACAGCGGGACGGCTAATGAAAAACTGTTTTTT. It specifies CAWSYSGTANEKLFF.

This clone was recorded once. The V and J genes are TRBV4-1 and TRBJ2-5; possibly TRBD2 for D (6 bases). The CDR3 is 16 residues long. With 4 bases removed from V and 2 bases from J, the gap between germline ends came to 17 bases. CDR1 is MGHRA, CDR2 YSYEKL, per germline. The CDR3 bases are TGCGCCAGCAGCCCCGAACCCCTAGCGATTCAAGAGACCCAGTACTTC. Its translation is CASSPEPLAIQETQYF.

The chain is built from TRBV6-5 and TRBJ1-1; 8 positions agree with TRBD1. CDR1 and CDR2 (germline): MNHEY, SVGAGI. CDR3 length: 12 residues. V was pared by 8 bases and J by 3 bases, with 2 bases of the junction left unmatched. The CDR3 nucleotides read TGTGCCAGCGCCAGGGGGCACACTGAAGCTTTCTTT. Protein product: CASARGHTEAFF.